The present TCR beta chain was sequenced within a study of type 1 regulatory T cells. Study overall: An in vitro protocol generated T-allo10, a Tr1-enriched, alloantigen-specific CD4 T cell product. General study results and limits: Tr1 cells had a more restricted TCR repertoire than non-Tr1 cells.

About this clonotype itself: Its antigen is not identified.

CDR3 length: 15 amino acids. Germline loops: CDR1 DFQATT, CDR2 SNEGSKA (reference sequence). Deletions cut 3 bases from V and 0 bases from J, with 13 bases between. TCRdb independently ran MiXCR on the reads; one entry per CDR3 protein. The sample shows about 62,000 distinct CDR3 sequences, 55% to 65% of them seen only once. Sequenced: cultured non-Tr1 T cells, either the whole culture or a sorted T cell fraction (not recorded which). This rearrangement joins TRBV20-1 to TRBJ2-3; a weak D match, TRBD2 (6 bases). This receptor was identified in a human donor in good health. This CDR3 reads CSASPTGVSTDTQYF. CDR3 nucleotide sequence: TGCAGTGCTAGTCCAACGGGAGTAAGCACAGATACGCAGTATTTT.